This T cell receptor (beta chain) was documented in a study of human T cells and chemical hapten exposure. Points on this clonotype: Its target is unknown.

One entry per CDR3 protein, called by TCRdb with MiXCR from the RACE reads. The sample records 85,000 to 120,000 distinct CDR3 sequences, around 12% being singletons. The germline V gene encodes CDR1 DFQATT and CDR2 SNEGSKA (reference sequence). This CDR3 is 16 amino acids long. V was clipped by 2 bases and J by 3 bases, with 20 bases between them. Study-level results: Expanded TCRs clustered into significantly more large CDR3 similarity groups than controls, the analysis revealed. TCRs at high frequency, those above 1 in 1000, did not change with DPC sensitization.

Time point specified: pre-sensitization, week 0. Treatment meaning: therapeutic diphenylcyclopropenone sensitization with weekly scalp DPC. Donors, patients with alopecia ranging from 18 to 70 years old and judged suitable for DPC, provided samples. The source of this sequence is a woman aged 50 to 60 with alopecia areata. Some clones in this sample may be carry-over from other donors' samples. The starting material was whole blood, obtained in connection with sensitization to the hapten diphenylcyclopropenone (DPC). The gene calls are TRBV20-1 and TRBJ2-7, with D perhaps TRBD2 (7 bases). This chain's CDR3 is CSARWGPRGANYEQYF. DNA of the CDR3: TGCAGTGCTAGATGGGGCCCTCGGGGGGCCAACTACGAGCAGTACTTC.